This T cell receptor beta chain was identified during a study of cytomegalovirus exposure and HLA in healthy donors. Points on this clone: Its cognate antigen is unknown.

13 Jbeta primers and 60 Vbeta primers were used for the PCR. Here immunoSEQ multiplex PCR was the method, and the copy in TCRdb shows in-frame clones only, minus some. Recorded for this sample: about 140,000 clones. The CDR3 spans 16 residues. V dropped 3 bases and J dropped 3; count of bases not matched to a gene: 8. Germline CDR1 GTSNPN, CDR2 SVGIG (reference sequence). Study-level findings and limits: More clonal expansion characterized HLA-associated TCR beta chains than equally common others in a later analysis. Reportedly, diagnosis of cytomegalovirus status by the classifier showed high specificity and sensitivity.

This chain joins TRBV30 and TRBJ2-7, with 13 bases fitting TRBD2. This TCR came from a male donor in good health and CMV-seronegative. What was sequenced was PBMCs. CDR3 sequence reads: CAWSAGLAGEYYEQYF. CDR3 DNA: TGTGCCTGGAGCGCCGGACTAGCGGGAGAGTACTACGAGCAGTACTTC.